This T cell receptor (beta chain) came from a study of neoadjuvant anti-PD-1 for oral cavity cancer. Profiling relied on immunoSEQ multiplex PCR, and the TCRdb table lists in-frame clones only, not all of them. Here the sample spans about 14,000 clones, over 55% being singletons. This clone has only one observation. The time point: after neoadjuvant nivolumab, at surgical resection. V dropped 4 bases and J dropped 1 base, with 13 bases sitting between them. Germline lookup yields CDR1 SNHLY and CDR2 FYNNEI. This CDR3 is 15 amino acids long. Here the sequenced sample was PBMCs, taken after nivolumab (anti-PD-1) treatment. This chain joins TRBV2 and TRBJ2-5; tentative D call: TRBD1 (6 bases). The clonotype was recovered from a person aged 35 to 85 with oral cavity squamous cell carcinoma. The CDR3 here is CASSAPGTLQETQYF. The CDR3 DNA is TGTGCCAGCAGTGCTCCCGGGACACTCCAAGAGACCCAGTACTTC.